The 3 T cell receptor beta chains below all came from one sample that was sequenced in a study of T cell changes during pregnancy in multiple sclerosis. TCRdb's table, derived via immunoSEQ multiplex PCR, lists solely in-frame clones and lacks some. The sample holds about 40,000 clones; 75% to 95% are singletons and the top ten take 0.35% to 0.45%. The sample consisted of CD4+ T cells from peripheral blood mononuclear cells, taken in the third trimester of pregnancy. The source is a female donor with multiple sclerosis, enrolled in a pregnancy study.

This clone showed up just once. The rearrangement joins TRBV6-5 to TRBJ1-3; D remains ambiguous. The germline CDR1 and CDR2 sequences are MNHEY and SVGAGI. V shed 5 bases and J shed 0 bases, with 11 bases lying between them. This CDR3 comprises 15 residues. CDR3 sequence reads: CASSVTGVSGNTIYF. CDR3 DNA: TGTGCCAGCAGTGTCACCGGGGTCTCTGGAAACACCATATATTTT.

This clone appeared a single time. The CDR3 protein is CASSYLTSGRLYEQYF. The CDR3 region has the DNA TGTGCCAGCAGTTACTTGACTAGCGGGAGGCTCTACGAGCAGTACTTC. The V and J genes are TRBV6-5 and TRBJ2-7; 13 nucleotides line up with TRBD2. V shed 1 base, J shed 3 bases, and the junction held 3 bases outside the gene matches. The CDR3 loop spans 16 amino acids. CDR1 is MNHEY, CDR2 SVGAGI, per germline.

The chain carries TRBV7-9 and TRBJ1-1; 9 nucleotides line up with TRBD1. This CDR3 region has 14 residues. J lost 1 base, V lost 6 bases, and 3 bases had no gene match. Germline CDR1 is SEHNR and CDR2 is FQNEAQ (reference sequence). For the CDR3, the DNA is TGTGCCAGCAGACAGGGGGCGAAGAACACTGAAGCTTTCTTT. Protein: CASRQGAKNTEAFF.